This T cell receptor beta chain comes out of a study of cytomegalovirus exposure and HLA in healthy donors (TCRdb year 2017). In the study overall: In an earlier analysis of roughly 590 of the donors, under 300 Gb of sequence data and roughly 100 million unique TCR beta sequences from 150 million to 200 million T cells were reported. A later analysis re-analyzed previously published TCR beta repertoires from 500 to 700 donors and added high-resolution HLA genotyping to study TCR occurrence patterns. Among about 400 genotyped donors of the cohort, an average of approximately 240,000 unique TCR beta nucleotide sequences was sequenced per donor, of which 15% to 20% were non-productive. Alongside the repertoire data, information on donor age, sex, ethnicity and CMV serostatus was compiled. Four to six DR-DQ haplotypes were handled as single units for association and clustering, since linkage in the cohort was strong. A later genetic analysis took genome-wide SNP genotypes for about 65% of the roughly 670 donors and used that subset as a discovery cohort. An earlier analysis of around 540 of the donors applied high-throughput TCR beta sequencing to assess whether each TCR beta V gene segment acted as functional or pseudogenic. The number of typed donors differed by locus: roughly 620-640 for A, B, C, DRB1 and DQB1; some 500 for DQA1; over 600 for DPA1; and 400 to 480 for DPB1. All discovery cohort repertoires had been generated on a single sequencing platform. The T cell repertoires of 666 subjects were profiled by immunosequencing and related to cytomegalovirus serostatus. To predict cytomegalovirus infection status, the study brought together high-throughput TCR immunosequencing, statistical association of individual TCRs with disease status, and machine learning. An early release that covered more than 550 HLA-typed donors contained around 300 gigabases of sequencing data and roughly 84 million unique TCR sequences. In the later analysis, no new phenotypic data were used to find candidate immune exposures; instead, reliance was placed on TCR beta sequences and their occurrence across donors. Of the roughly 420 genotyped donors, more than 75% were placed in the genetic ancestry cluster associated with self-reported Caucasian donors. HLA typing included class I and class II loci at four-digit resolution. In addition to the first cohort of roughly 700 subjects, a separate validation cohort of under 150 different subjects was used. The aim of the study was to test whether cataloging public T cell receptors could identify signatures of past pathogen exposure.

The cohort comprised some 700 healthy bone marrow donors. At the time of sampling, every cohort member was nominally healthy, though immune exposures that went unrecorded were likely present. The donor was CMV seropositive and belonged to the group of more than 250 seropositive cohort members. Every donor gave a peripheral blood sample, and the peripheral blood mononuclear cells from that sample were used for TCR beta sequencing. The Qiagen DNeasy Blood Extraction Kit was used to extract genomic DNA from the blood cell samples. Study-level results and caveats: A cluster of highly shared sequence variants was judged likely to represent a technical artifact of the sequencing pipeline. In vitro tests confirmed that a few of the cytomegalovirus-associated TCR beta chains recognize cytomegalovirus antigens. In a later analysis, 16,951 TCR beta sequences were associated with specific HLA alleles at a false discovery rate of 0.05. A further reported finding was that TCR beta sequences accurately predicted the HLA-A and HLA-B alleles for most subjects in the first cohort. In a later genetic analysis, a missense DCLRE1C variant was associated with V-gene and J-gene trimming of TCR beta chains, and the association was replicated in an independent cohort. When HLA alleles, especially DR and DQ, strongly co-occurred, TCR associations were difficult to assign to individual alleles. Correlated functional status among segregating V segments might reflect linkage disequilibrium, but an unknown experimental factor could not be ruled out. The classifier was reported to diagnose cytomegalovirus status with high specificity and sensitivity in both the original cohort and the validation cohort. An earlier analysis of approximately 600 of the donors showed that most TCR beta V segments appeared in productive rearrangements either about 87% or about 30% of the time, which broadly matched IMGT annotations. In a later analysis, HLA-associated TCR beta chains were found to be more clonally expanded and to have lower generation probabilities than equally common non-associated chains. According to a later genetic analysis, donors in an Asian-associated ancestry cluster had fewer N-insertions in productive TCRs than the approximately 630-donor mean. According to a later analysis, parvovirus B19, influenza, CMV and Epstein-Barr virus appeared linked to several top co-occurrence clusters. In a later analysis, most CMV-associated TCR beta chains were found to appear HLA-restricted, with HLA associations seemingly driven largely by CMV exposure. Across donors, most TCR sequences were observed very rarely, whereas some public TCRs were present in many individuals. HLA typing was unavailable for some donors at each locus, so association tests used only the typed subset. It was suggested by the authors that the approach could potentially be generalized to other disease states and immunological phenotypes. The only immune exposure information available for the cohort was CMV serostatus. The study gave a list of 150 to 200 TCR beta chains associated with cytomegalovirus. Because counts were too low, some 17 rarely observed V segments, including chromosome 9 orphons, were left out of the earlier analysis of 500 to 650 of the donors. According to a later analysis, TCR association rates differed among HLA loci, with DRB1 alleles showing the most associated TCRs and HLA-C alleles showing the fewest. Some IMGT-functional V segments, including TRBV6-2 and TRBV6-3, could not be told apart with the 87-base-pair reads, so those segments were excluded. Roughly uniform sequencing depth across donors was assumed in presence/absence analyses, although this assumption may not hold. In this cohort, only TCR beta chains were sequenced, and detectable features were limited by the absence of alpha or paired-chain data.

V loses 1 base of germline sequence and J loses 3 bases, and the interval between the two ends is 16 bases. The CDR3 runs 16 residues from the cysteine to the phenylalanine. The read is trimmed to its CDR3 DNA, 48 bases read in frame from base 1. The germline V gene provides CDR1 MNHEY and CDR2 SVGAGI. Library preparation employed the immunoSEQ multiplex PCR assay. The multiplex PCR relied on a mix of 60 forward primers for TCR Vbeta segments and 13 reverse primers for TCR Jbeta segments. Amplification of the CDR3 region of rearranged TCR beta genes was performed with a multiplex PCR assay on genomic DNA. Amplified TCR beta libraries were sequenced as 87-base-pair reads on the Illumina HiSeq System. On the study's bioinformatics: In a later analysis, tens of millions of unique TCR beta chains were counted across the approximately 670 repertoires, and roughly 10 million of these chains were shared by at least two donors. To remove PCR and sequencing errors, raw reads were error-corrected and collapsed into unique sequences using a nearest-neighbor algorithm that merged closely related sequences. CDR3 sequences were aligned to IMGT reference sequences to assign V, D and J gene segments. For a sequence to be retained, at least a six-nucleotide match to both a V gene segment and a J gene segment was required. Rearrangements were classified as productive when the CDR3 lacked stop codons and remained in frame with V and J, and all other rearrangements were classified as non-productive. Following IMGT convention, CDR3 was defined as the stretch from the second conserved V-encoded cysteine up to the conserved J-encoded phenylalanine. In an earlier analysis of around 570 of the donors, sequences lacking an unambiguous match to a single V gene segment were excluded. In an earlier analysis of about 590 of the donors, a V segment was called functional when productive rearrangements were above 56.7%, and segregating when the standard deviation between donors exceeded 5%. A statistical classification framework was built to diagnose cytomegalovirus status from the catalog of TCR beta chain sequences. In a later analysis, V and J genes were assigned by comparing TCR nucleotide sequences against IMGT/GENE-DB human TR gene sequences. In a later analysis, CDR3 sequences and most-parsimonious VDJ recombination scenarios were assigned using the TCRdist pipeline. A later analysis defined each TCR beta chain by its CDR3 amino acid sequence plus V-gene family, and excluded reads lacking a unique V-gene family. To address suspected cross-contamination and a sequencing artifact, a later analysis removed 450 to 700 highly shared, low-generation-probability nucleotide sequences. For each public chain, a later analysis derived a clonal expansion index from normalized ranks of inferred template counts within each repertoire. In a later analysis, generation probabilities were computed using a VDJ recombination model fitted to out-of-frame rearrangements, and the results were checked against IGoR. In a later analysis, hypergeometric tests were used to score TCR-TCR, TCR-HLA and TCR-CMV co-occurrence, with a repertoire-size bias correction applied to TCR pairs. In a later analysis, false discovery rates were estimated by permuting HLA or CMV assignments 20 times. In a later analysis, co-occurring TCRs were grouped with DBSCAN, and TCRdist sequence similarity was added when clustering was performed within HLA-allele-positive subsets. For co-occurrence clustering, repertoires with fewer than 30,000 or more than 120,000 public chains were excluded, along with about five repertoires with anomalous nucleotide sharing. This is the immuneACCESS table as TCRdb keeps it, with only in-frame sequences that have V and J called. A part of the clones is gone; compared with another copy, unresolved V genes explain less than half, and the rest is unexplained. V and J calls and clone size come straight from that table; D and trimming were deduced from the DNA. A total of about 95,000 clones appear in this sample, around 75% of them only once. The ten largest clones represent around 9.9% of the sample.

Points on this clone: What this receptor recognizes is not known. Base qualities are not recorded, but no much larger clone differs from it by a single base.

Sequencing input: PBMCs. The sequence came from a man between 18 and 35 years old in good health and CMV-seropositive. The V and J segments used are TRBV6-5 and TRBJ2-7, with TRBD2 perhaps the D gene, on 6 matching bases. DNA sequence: TGTGCCAGCAGTTACTTGCCGACTAGGGTTCTCTACGAGCAGTACTTC. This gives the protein CASSYLPTRVLYEQYF.